This T cell receptor (beta chain) was obtained from a study of shared clonotypes between healthy human individuals. Sequencing used immunoSEQ multiplex PCR; TCRdb keeps in-frame clones, though not all of them. Here the sample spans around 560,000 clones, approximately 96% being singletons. As to this clone: The antigen remains unidentified.

In germline, CDR1 is SGHVS, CDR2 FNYEAQ. CDR3 size: 13 residues. General observations from the study: Donor scarcity curtailed the genetic and exposure-history diversity represented herein. Memory subsets had estimated richness that was generally smaller than that of naive subsets.

Selected positively for CCR7 and CD45RO-negative, naive CD8 cells excluded terminally differentiated effector memory CD45RA+ cells. This sequence originates from a woman in her 30s in good health. The chain couples TRBV7-6 to TRBJ2-5, with D perhaps assigned TRBD1 or TRBD2 (5 bases each). The end of the DNA fits TRBJ2-7 better, so the J call may be wrong. The sequenced sample was naive CD8+ T cells sorted from blood. The CDR3 DNA follows: TGTGCCAGCAGCTTGGGACCCCCAGACGAGCAGTACTTC. Translation: CASSLGPPDEQYF.